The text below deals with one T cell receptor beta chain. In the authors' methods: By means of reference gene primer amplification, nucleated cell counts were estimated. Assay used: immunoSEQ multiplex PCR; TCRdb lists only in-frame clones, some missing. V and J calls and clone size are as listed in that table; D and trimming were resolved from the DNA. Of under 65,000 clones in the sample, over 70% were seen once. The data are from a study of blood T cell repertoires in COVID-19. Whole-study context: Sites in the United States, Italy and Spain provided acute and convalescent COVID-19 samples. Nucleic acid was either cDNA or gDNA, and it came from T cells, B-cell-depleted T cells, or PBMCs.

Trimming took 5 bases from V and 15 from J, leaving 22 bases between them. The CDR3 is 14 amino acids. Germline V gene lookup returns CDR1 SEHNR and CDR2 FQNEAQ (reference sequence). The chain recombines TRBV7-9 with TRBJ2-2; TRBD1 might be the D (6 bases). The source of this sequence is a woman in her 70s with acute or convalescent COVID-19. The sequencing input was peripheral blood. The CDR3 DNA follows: TGTGCCAGCAGCCCTAGGACAGCCTTTAAGGGCATGTTTTTT. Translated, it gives CASSPRTAFKGMFF.